These 30 T cell receptor beta chains share one sample of origin, sequenced in a study of human T cells and chemical hapten exposure. MiXCR was run by TCRdb on the RACE reads, yielding one entry per CDR3 protein. The sample carries more than 75,000 distinct CDR3 sequences, approximately 8% recorded once. Time point in this sample: healthy volunteer bleed at 6 weeks. Unfractionated whole blood yielded total RNA. The material sequenced was whole blood. These receptors came from a male donor in good health. Some clones in this sample may be carry-over from other donors' samples.

The chain uses TRBV14 and TRBJ1-6; no definite D call. Per the germline V gene, CDR1 is SGHDN and CDR2 is FVKESK. The CDR3 has 16 amino acids. The V end lost 1 base, the J end lost 3 bases, and 10 bases lay between the germline ends. CDR3 sequence (DNA): TGTGCCAGCAGCCAAGTCCCGTTTAGCTATAATTCACCCCTCCACTTT. Protein: CASSQVPFSYNSPLHF.

The table lists this clonotype with many counts. This chain links TRBV10-3 with TRBJ2-3; D is ambiguous. The germline V gene encodes CDR1 ENHRY and CDR2 SYGVKD. The CDR3 consists of 15 residues. Trimming took off 0 bases at V and 7 bases at J, with 14 bases between the two ends. The CDR3 loop is CAISESSPGQNTQYF. The CDR3 DNA follows: TGTGCCATCAGTGAGTCATCCCCGGGTCAGAATACGCAGTATTTT.

V gene TRBV7-8 combines with J gene TRBJ2-1, with 9 bases matching TRBD1. CDR3 size: 14 residues. Trimming cost V 1 base and J 8 bases; bases outside gene matches: 3. The germline CDR1 and CDR2 sequences are SGHVS and FQNEAQ. CDR3 coding DNA: TGTGCCAGCAGCTTAGACAGGGGGCGCGATGAGCAGTTCTTC. Its protein product is CASSLDRGRDEQFF.

Many counts were recorded for this clonotype. The gene calls are TRBV20-1 and TRBJ1-2; 7 bases are shared with TRBD1. V was pared by 3 bases and J by 4 bases, with 2 bases of the junction left unmatched. CDR3 length: 12 amino acids. Germline V gene lookup returns CDR1 DFQATT and CDR2 SNEGSKA (reference sequence). The DNA for the CDR3 is TGCAGTGCTAGGACAGGGAGCTATGGCTACACCTTC. Protein product: CSARTGSYGYTF.

This chain uses TRBV5-1 with TRBJ1-1; 8 bases line up with TRBD1. CDR3 length: 13 residues. The ends lost 5 bases at V and 7 bases at J; junction bases unmatched: 7. CDR1 and CDR2 (germline): SGHRS, YFSETQ. The DNA of the CDR3 is TGCGCCAGCAGAGCAGGGGGCGGAGGTGAAGCTTTCTTT. This encodes CASRAGGGGEAFF.

The chain recombines TRBV29-1 with TRBJ2-4, with 9 bases identical to TRBD2. The CDR3 is made up of 12 amino acids. The J segment lost 5 bases and the V segment lost 4 bases, leaving 0 bases of the junction unmatched. Germline V gene data show CDR1 as SQVTM and CDR2 as ANQGSEA. The CDR3 DNA reads as TGCAGCGTTGGACTAGCGGAAAACATTCAGTACTTC. This translates into CSVGLAENIQYF.

In this sample, this clonotype turned up many times. The chain is built from TRBV16 and TRBJ1-2, with D perhaps TRBD1 (5 bases). The ends were cut back, 0 bases at V and 0 bases at J, with 8 bases in the middle. This CDR3 has 15 amino acids. CDR1 and CDR2 from the germline V gene are KGHSY and FQNENV. Written as DNA, the CDR3 is TGTGCCAGCAGCCAATCACAGGTACCTAACTATGGCTACACCTTC. Its protein product is CASSQSQVPNYGYTF.

The table lists this clonotype with many counts. The V call is TRBV27, the J call TRBJ1-1; D is possibly TRBD1 (5 bases). This CDR3 contains 13 residues. The germline V gene has CDR1 MNHEY and CDR2 SMNVEV (reference sequence). Trimming took off 7 bases at V and 1 base at J, with 10 bases between the two ends. The CDR3 DNA reads TGTGCCAGCAAGACCGGACAGAACACTGAAGCTTTCTTT. Its translation is CASKTGQNTEAFF.

Only a few counts were recorded for this clonotype. J is TRBJ2-6 and V is TRBV6-5, with a possible D match to TRBD1 (6 bases). Germline-derived CDR1 and CDR2 are MNHEY and SVGAGI. V lost 6 bases and J lost 0, with 18 bases in between. The CDR3 sequence is 18 residues long. DNA of the CDR3: TGTGCCAGCAGCCCTAGGGCAGGGGCCCGCTCTGGGGCCAACGTCCTGACTTTC. Translation: CASSPRAGARSGANVLTF.

The V gene is TRBV7-9, the J gene TRBJ1-5; D is ambiguous. With 5 bases removed from V and 4 bases from J, the gap between germline ends came to 21 bases. CDR3 length: 17 amino acids. CDR1 is SEHNR, CDR2 FQNEAQ, per germline (reference sequence). CDR3 amino acids: CASSPVPGSAGNQPQHF. The CDR3 DNA sequence: TGTGCCAGCAGCCCGGTGCCTGGGTCAGCGGGTAATCAGCCCCAGCATTTT.

This clonotype showed up many times. The chain is built from TRBV29-1 and TRBJ1-1; weak D call: TRBD1 (6 bases). The CDR3 extends over 12 amino acids. Germline V gene sequence: CDR1 SQVTM, CDR2 ANQGSEA. The germline V and J ends were trimmed by 8 bases and 1 base, with 11 bases remaining between them. Written as DNA, the CDR3 is TGCAGCTCGGACAGCGAGAACACTGAAGCTTTCTTT. Encoded protein: CSSDSENTEAFF.

The J gene is TRBJ2-1, the V gene TRBV19, with 13 positions matching TRBD2. From germline, CDR1 is LNHDA and CDR2 SQIVND (reference sequence). V dropped 6 bases and J dropped 3; count of bases not matched to a gene: 11. The CDR3 loop spans 18 amino acids. The CDR3 sequence is CASRGGTSGTLIYNEQFF. The CDR3 region has the DNA TGTGCCAGTAGGGGAGGGACTAGCGGGACTCTGATCTACAATGAGCAGTTCTTC. Complete variable domain (other parts from reference TRBV19 and TRBJ2-1): DGGITQSPKYLFRKEGQNVTLSCEQNLNHDAMYWYRQDPGQGLRLIYYSQIVNDFQKGDIAEGYSVSREKKESFPLTVTSAQKNPTAFYLCASRGGTSGTLIYNEQFFGPGTRLTVL.

V is TRBV29-1 and J is TRBJ2-5; the D is unclear. The V gene lost 4 bases and the J gene lost 4 bases, with 10 bases spanning the gap. This CDR3 region has 12 residues. Germline CDR1 is SQVTM and CDR2 is ANQGSEA. The CDR3 protein is CSVAYLRETQYF. The DNA for the CDR3 is TGCAGCGTTGCTTACCTCCGAGAGACCCAGTACTTC. Combining the CDR3 with reference TRBV29-1 and TRBJ2-5 gives the whole variable domain SAVISQKPSRDICQRGTSLTIQCQVDSQVTMMFWYRQQPGQSLTLIATANQGSEATYESGFVIDKFPISRPNLTFSTLTVSNMSPEDSSIYLCSVAYLRETQYFGPGTRLLVL.

A few counts support this clonotype. The chain uses TRBV5-1 and TRBJ1-5; 7 nucleotides align to TRBD1. Per the germline V gene, CDR1 is SGHRS and CDR2 is YFSETQ. This CDR3 is 15 amino acids long. The V gene end was trimmed by 0 bases and the J gene end by 7 bases; junction bases not matched to a gene: 7. The CDR3 nucleotides are TGCGCCAGCAGCTTGGGTCGGGACAGATCGCAGCCCCAGCATTTT. Protein: CASSLGRDRSQPQHF.

This clonotype turned up a few times. The chain recombines TRBV11-1 with TRBJ2-5; the match to TRBD2 covers 13 bases. This CDR3 contains 18 residues. Germline lookup yields CDR1 SGHAT and CDR2 FQDESV (reference sequence). V trimming: 6 bases; J trimming: 0 bases; junction bases outside the gene matches: 10. The CDR3 sequence is CASRIRTSGGEYQETQYF. CDR3 coding DNA: TGTGCCAGCAGAATCAGGACTAGCGGGGGCGAGTACCAAGAGACCCAGTACTTC.

This clonotype was found a few times. The V gene is TRBV15, the J gene TRBJ2-3; the match to TRBD1 covers 8 bases. With V trimmed by 1 base and J by 1 base, 1 base remained unmatched. Looked up from germline, CDR1 is LNHNV and CDR2 is YYDKDF (reference sequence). The CDR3 covers 15 residues. DNA of the CDR3: TGTGCCACCAGCAGAGTGGACAGGGGCACAGATACGCAGTATTTT. Its translation is CATSRVDRGTDTQYF.

This chain connects TRBV7-8 to TRBJ1-1; D not resolved. The V and J ends lost 5 bases and 8 bases respectively, with 18 bases between them. This CDR3 spans 14 amino acids. CDR1 and CDR2 (germline): SGHVS, FQNEAQ. CDR3 protein: CASSRARGYLEAFF. The CDR3 bases are TGTGCCAGCAGCCGAGCCAGAGGGTACCTAGAAGCTTTCTTT.

The CDR3 DNA reads TGCAGCGTTGGATCACGGGGCACAGATACGCAGTATTTT. Translated: CSVGSRGTDTQYF. This chain joins TRBV29-1 and TRBJ2-3; the D is unclear. The V end lost 4 bases, the J end lost 1 base, and 9 bases lay between the germline ends. Germline lookup yields CDR1 SQVTM and CDR2 ANQGSEA. This CDR3 spans 13 amino acids.

The table lists this clonotype with a few counts. The chain is built from TRBV29-1 and TRBJ2-7; tentative D call: TRBD2 (6 bases). The CDR3 consists of 12 residues. Trimming removed 3 bases at V and 6 bases at J, with 12 bases between. CDR1 is SQVTM and CDR2 is ANQGSEA in the germline V gene. The CDR3 spells CSVDGGGGEQYF. DNA for the CDR3: TGCAGCGTTGATGGTGGGGGAGGCGAGCAGTACTTC.

This sequence joins TRBV7-9 and TRBJ1-1; D not certain. The V end lost 4 bases, the J end lost 1 base, and 16 bases lay between the germline ends. This CDR3 spans 16 amino acids. The germline gives CDR1 SEHNR, CDR2 FQNEAQ (reference sequence). The CDR3 loop is CASSSLSGRANTEAFF. The CDR3 DNA reads as TGTGCCAGCAGCTCACTGTCTGGACGGGCGAACACTGAAGCTTTCTTT.

This clonotype came up a few times. The rearrangement joins TRBV7-6 to TRBJ1-2; maybe TRBD1 (5 bases). Germline-derived CDR1 and CDR2 are SGHVS and FNYEAQ. The length of the CDR3 is 13 residues. V lost 1 base and J 8 bases, leaving 11 bases between the germline ends. The CDR3 region has the DNA TGTGCCAGCAGCTTAGGACAGACGGGGGGCTACACCTTC. Its protein is CASSLGQTGGYTF.

CDR3 coding DNA: TGCAGCGTTGATCTGACAGGATCCTACAATGAGCAGTTCTTC. Amino acids: CSVDLTGSYNEQFF. The rearrangement uses TRBV29-1 and TRBJ2-1, with D perhaps matching TRBD1 (6 bases). Trimming shortened V by 3 bases and J by 1 base, and 10 bases separated the two germline ends. The CDR3 has 14 amino acids. Germline CDR1 is SQVTM and CDR2 is ANQGSEA.

This clonotype occurred a few times. The chain uses TRBV6-6 and TRBJ1-5, with TRBD1 matching over 7 bases. V was pared by 7 bases and J by 2 bases, with 8 bases of the junction left unmatched. The CDR3 runs to 15 residues. Germline CDR1 is MNHNY and CDR2 is SVGAGI (reference sequence). CDR3 in DNA: TGTGCCAGCACTTCCGGGACAGTAGGCAATCAGCCCCAGCATTTT. It is translated as CASTSGTVGNQPQHF.

V usage is TRBV27 and J usage is TRBJ2-5; D remains unclear. V was trimmed by 0 bases and J by 0 bases, leaving 5 bases between them. Germline CDR1 and CDR2: MNHEY and SMNVEV (reference sequence). This CDR3 contains 14 residues. DNA for the CDR3: TGTGCCAGCAGTTTATCCCGGAACCAAGAGACCCAGTACTTC. Translated, it gives CASSLSRNQETQYF.

This clonotype was counted at least ten times. V gene TRBV3-1 combines with J gene TRBJ1-2, with a possible D match to TRBD1 (5 bases). CDR3 length equals 14 residues. Looked up from germline, CDR1 is LGHDT and CDR2 is YNNKEL (reference sequence). The V gene lost 1 base and the J gene lost 4 bases, with 10 bases spanning the gap. The CDR3 nucleotides read TGTGCCAGCAGCCAAGGTACAGGAACCTATGGCTACACCTTC. Protein product: CASSQGTGTYGYTF.

V is TRBV5-1 and J is TRBJ2-4; 12 bases match TRBD2. The germline gives CDR1 SGHRS, CDR2 YFSETQ. There are 17 residues in the CDR3. The junction had 5 bases not matched to a gene; V was cut back by 1 base and J by 3 bases. The CDR3 reads CASSLWTSGTSKNIQYF. CDR3 nucleotide sequence: TGCGCCAGCAGCTTGTGGACTAGCGGGACTAGCAAAAACATTCAGTACTTC.

Only a few counts were recorded for this clonotype. The chain has TRBV20-1 and TRBJ1-1, with a weak D call TRBD1 (6 bases). CDR1 is DFQATT and CDR2 is SNEGSKA in the germline V gene (reference sequence). V was shortened by 6 bases and J by 0 bases, with 8 bases between the two germline ends. CDR3 length: 12 residues. CDR3 in DNA: TGCAGTGCAGGACAGATGAACACTGAAGCTTTCTTT. Protein: CSAGQMNTEAFF.

The chain combines TRBV7-9 with TRBJ1-5; unclear D gene. Germline V gene lookup returns CDR1 SEHNR and CDR2 FQNEAQ (reference sequence). The V gene lost 4 bases and the J gene lost 4 bases, with 11 bases spanning the gap. The CDR3 is 14 amino acids. This CDR3 is CASSSSSANQPQHF. The CDR3 DNA reads as TGTGCCAGCAGCTCCTCTTCAGCAAATCAGCCCCAGCATTTT.

This clonotype was found a few times. The gene calls are TRBV10-3 and TRBJ1-2; no firm D call. The V end lost 0 bases, the J end lost 5 bases, and 13 bases lay between the germline ends. The CDR3 loop spans 15 amino acids. The germline gives CDR1 ENHRY, CDR2 SYGVKD. CDR3 loop: CAISESESPRYGYTF. The DNA of the CDR3 is TGTGCCATCAGTGAGTCGGAATCCCCCCGGTATGGCTACACCTTC.

This clonotype was recorded many times. The rearrangement uses TRBV6-1 and TRBJ1-1; the match to TRBD1 covers 9 bases. Germline assignment: CDR1 MNHNS and CDR2 SASEGT. The CDR3 totals 15 residues. V gave up 9 bases and J gave up 3 bases; unmatched junction bases: 11. The CDR3 is CASSRDRVEYTEAFF. The DNA of the CDR3 is TGTGCCAGTTCGAGGGACAGGGTCGAATACACTGAAGCTTTCTTT.